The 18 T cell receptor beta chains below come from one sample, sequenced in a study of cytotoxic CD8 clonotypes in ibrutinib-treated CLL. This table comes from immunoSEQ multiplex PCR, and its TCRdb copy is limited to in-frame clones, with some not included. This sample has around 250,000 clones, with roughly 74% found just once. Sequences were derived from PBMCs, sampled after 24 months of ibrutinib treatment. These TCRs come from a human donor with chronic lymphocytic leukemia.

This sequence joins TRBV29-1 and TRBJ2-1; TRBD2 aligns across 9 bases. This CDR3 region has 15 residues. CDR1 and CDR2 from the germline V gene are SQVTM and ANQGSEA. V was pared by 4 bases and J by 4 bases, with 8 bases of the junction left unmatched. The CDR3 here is CSVVPGLALYNEQFF. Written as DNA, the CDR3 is TGCAGCGTTGTCCCGGGACTAGCTCTGTACAATGAGCAGTTCTTC.

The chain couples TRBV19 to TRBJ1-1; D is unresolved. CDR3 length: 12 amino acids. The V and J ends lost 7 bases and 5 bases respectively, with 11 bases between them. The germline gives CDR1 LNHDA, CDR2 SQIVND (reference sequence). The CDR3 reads CASKYLETEAFF. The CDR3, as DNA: TGTGCCAGTAAGTACCTGGAAACTGAAGCTTTCTTT.

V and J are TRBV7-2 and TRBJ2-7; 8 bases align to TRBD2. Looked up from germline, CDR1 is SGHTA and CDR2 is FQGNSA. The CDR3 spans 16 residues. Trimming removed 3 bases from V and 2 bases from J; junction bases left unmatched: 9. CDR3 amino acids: CASSFGRAGGPYEQYF. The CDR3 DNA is TGTGCCAGCAGCTTCGGTAGGGCGGGGGGCCCCTACGAGCAGTACTTC. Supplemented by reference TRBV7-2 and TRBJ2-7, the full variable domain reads GAGVSQSPSNKVTEKGKDVELRCDPISGHTALYWYRQSLGQGLEFLIYFQGNSAPDKSGLPSDRFSAERTGGSVSTLTIQRTQQEDSAVYLCASSFGRAGGPYEQYFGPGTRLTVT.

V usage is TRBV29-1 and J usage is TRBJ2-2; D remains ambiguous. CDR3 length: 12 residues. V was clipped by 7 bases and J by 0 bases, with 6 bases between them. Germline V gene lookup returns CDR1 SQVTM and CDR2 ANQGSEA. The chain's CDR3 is CSAPSNTGELFF. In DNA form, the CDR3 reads TGCAGCGCCCCGTCGAACACCGGGGAGCTGTTTTTT.

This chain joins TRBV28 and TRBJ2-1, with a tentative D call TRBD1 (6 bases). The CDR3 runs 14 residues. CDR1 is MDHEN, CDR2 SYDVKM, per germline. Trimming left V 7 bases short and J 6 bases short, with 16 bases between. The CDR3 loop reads CASISGGRGNEQFF. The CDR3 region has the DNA TGTGCCAGCATTTCTGGGGGCAGGGGCAATGAGCAGTTCTTC.

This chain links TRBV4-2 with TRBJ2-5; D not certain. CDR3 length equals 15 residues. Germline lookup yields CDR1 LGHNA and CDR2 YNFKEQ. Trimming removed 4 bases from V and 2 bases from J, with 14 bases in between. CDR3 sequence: CASSLERAKQETQYF. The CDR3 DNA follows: TGTGCCAGCAGCCTTGAACGAGCCAAACAAGAGACCCAGTACTTC.

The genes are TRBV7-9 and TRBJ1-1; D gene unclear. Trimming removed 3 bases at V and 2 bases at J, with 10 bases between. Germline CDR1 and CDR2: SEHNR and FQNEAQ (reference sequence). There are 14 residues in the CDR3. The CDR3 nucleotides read TGTGCCAGCAGCTTGGGGAAAGGTAACACTGAAGCTTTCTTT. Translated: CASSLGKGNTEAFF.

The CDR3 DNA sequence: TGTGCCAGCACGGAGGGGACTAGCGTTCCCTACGAGCAGTACTTC. It yields the protein CASTEGTSVPYEQYF. The gene calls are TRBV6-1 and TRBJ2-7; TRBD2 matches at 10 bases. Germline CDR1 MNHNS, CDR2 SASEGT. CDR3 length equals 15 residues. The J segment lost 2 bases and the V segment lost 7 bases, leaving 8 bases of the junction unmatched.

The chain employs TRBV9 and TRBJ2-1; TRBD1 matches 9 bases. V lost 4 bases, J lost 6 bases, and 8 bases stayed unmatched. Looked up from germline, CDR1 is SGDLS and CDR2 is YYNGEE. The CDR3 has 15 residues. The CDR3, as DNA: TGTGCCAGCAGCCCAGGGACAGGGTGGGGCAATGAGCAGTTCTTC. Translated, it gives CASSPGTGWGNEQFF. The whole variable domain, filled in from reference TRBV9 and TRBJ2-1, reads DSGVTQTPKHLITATGQRVTLRCSPRSGDLSVYWYQQSLDQGLQFLIQYYNGEERAKGNILERFSAQQFPDLHSELNLSSLELGDSALYFCASSPGTGWGNEQFFGPGTRLTVL.

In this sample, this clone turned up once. CDR3 bases: TGTGCCAGCAGCTTGGGGGGGACAGGGGTACCTGGAAACACCATATATTTT. Its translation: CASSLGGTGVPGNTIYF. The gene calls are TRBV5-4 and TRBJ1-3; 10 bases are a match to TRBD1. The CDR3 consists of 17 residues. Germline CDR1 and CDR2: SGHNT and YYREEE (reference sequence). V lost 0 bases to trimming and J lost 2 bases; unmatched junction nucleotides: 5.

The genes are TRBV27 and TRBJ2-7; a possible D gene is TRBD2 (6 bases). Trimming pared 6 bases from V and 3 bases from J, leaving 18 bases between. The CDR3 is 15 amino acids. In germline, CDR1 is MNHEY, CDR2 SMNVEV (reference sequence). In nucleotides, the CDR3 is TGTGCCAGCAGACTAGGAGGGCAGCCCTTCTACGAGCAGTACTTC. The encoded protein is CASRLGGQPFYEQYF.

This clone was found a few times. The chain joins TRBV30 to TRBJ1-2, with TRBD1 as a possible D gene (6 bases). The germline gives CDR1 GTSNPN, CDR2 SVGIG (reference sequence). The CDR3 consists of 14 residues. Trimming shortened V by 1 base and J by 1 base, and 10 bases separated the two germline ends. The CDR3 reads CAWSEDSYNYGYTF. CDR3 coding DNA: TGTGCCTGGAGTGAGGACAGCTATAACTATGGCTACACCTTC.

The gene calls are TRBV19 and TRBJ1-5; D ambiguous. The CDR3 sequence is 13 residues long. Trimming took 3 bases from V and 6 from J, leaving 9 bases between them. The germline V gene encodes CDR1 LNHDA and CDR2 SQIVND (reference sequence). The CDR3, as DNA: TGTGCCAGTAGTATCTCGGTGGCTCAGCCCCAGCATTTT. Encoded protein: CASSISVAQPQHF.

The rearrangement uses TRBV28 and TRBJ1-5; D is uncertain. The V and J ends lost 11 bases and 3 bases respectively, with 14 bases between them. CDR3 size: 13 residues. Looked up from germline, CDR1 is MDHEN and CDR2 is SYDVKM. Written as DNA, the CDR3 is TGTGCCGGAGGCCGAGGTACCAATCAGCCCCAGCATTTT. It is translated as CAGGRGTNQPQHF.

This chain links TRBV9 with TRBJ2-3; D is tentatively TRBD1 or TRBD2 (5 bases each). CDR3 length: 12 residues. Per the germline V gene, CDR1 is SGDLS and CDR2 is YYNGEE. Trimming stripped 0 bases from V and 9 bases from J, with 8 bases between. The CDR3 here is CASSVEGETQYF. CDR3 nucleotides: TGTGCCAGCAGCGTAGAAGGGGAGACGCAGTATTTT.

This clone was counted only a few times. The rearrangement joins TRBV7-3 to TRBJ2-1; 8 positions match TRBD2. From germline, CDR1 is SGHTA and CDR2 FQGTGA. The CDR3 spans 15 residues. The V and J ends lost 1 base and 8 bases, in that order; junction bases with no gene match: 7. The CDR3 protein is CASSLSKRESDEQFF. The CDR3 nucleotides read TGTGCCAGCAGCTTAAGCAAGCGGGAGAGCGATGAGCAGTTCTTC. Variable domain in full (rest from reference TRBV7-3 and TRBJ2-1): GAGVSQTPSNKVTEKGKYVELRCDPISGHTALYWYRQSLGQGPEFLIYFQGTGAADDSGLPNDRFFAVRPEGSVSTLKIQRTERGDSAVYLCASSLSKRESDEQFFGPGTRLTVL.

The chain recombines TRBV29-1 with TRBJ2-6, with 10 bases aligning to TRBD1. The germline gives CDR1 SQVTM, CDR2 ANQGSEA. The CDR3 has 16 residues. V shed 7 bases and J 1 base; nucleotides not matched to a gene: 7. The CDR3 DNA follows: TGCAGCGCCGGAGACAGGGGGCCATCTGGGGCCAACGTCCTGACTTTC. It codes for CSAGDRGPSGANVLTF.

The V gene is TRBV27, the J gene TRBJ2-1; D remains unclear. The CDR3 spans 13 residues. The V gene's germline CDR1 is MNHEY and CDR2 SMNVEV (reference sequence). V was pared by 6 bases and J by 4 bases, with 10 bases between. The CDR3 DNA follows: TGTGCCAGCAGGACCGGGCTTTACAATGAGCAGTTCTTC. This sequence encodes CASRTGLYNEQFF.